This T cell receptor beta chain was profiled in a study of vaccination effects on CD4 cells after COVID-19. Study-wide results and limits: In the late period after vaccination, infection- and vaccine-induced clones contracted markedly.

As regards this clone: Its antigen is undetermined.

Germline V gene data show CDR1 as SGHTA and CDR2 as FQGNSA. The V segment lost 8 bases and the J segment 4 bases; nucleotides outside the gene matches: 10. CDR3 length: 15 amino acids. Before any sequencing was done, the ViraFEST assay used viral peptide pools to expand antigen-specific CD4+ T cells. Culture lasted about ten days before CD4+ T cell isolation. Infection with SARS-CoV-2 occurred in the person between March and December 2020, and PCR confirmed it. Each person got two doses of an mRNA SARS-CoV-2 vaccine, BNT162b2 or mRNA-1273. A few million PBMC per well were cultured with around 10 IU/ml IL-2 and around 9.4 ug/ml peptides. Researchers swapped half the medium for IL-2 medium on both days 3 and 7. Clones were read by immunoSEQ multiplex PCR, and TCRdb kept only the in-frame ones, dropping some. The sample yields about 17,000 clones, 76% seen once.

The genes are TRBV7-2 and TRBJ2-1, with 8 positions matching TRBD2. This TCR derives from a human donor who had a prior SARS-CoV-2 infection. Sequenced here: CD4+ T cells from PBMCs cultured with SARS-CoV-2 spike peptides, sampled after COVID-19 vaccination. The CDR3 DNA reads as TGTGCCAGCGGAGAGGACGGGGGGGCTTACAATGAGCAGTTCTTC. This sequence encodes CASGEDGGAYNEQFF.